The present T cell receptor (beta chain) was sequenced within a study of T-cell memory formation after mild COVID-19. This clonotype was seen a handful of times. TCRdb re-analysed the 5' RACE reads in MiXCR, keeping a single row per CDR3 protein. The table lists roughly 560,000 distinct CDR3 sequences, about 20% of them singletons, with roughly an eighth in the top ten. V dropped 6 bases and J dropped 7 bases, with 9 bases sitting between them. CDR3 length: 12 residues. The source is an adult woman who had mild COVID-19 (a few samples of this study predate the infection). Cell type and time point are not known. The sample consisted of PBMCs or a T cell subset sorted from them (not recorded which). The chain joins TRBV12-3 or TRBV12-4 to TRBJ1-4; D might be TRBD1 (5 bases). This chain's CDR3 is CASSRRVEKLFF. CDR3 coding DNA: TGTGCCAGCAGCCGCAGGGTTGAAAAACTGTTTTTT.